A selection of T cell receptor beta chains follows, all from one sample in a study of cytomegalovirus exposure and HLA in healthy donors. Profiling relied on immunoSEQ multiplex PCR, and the TCRdb table lists in-frame clones only, not all of them. The sample has about 65,000 clones; around 73% are singletons. Sequencing input: PBMCs. These receptors were taken from a girl between 5 and 17 years old in good health and CMV-seropositive. Both conserved end residues are part of each CDR3. Each record gives: D gene, V gene, CDR3 protein. The D gene is left open where the match is weak.

.,TRBV5-6,CASSEQGRRWETQYF
.,TRBV28,CASSFGQGSGYTF
TRBD2,TRBV4-1,CASSQTSGVFDEQYF
.,TRBV4-2,CASRLRDTQYF
.,TRBV7-2,CASNPPKTSTDTQYF
.,TRBV5-3,CASLKSPGSYEQYF
TRBD2,TRBV6-5,CASTRLAGLYEQYF
TRBD1,TRBV6-1,CASSPDRDYGYTF
.,TRBV18,CASSSTPGDTEAFF
.,TRBV20-1,CSASSHEQYF
.,TRBV2,CASSEAEGEIYGYTF
TRBD1,TRBV4-1,CASSTLLMTGIRNTEAFF
TRBD2,TRBV4-3,CASSQDEVGLAETNEQFF
TRBD2,TRBV9,CASCASGGAGDTQYF
.,TRBV5-6,CASSLGPYNEQFF
.,TRBV6-5,CASSYDLSGKKLFF
TRBD2,TRBV18,CASSPSGYGLAEQFF
TRBD1,TRBV4-3,CASSQGTGSTGELFF
.,TRBV2,CASGFGGNEKLFF
TRBD1,TRBV7-2,CASSLGSQGADTQYF
TRBD1,TRBV7-2,CASSRDSFEAFF
.,TRBV6-5,CASSYGSAAGPYEQYF
.,TRBV29-1,CSVDPAFF
TRBD1,TRBV11-3,CASSHGQGRDTQYF
TRBD2,TRBV15,CATSRGGTSGSKYEQYF
.,TRBV28,CASSLTPMNTEAFF
.,TRBV29-1,CSVVTRTYNEQFF
.,TRBV10-2,CASSVGSYEQYF
.,TRBV28,CASRVVGNTDTQYF
TRBD1,TRBV6-4,CASRNRDRGHF
TRBD2,TRBV27,CASSLRLGGVETQYF
TRBD1,TRBV11-2,CASSPTGDSF
TRBD2,TRBV25-1,CASTYAGGPGEQFF
TRBD2,TRBV11-2,CASSLGLAGGPRDTQYF
.,TRBV5-1,CASTKGGLREQYF
TRBD2,TRBV29-1,CSVEHGRTSGRASTDTQYF
TRBD1,TRBV19,CASMLDRETTEAFF
TRBD2,TRBV5-4,CASSQGLAGGGAGNEQFF
TRBD2,TRBV5-8,CASSLIGRGASYEQYF
.,TRBV7-6,CASHSGRGLAFF
.,TRBV2,CASSLETEAFF